This is a list of T cell receptor beta chains from one sample in a study of STAT5B mutations in CD4+ large granular lymphocyte leukemia. The assay was immunoSEQ multiplex PCR, and TCRdb's table has in-frame clones only and misses some. Of around 21,000 clones in the sample, about 79% were seen once. The sequenced sample was CD4+ T cells from blood buffy coats. All receptors derive from a human donor in good health. CDR3s include the opening cysteine and the closing phenylalanine or tryptophan. A D gene is named only where the DNA matches it firmly. Only part of the rows carry a size: once, few, many, or a class if the clone is expanded.

j_gene | abundance | v_gene | d_gene | CDR3nt | CDR3aa
TRBJ2-7 | . | TRBV15 | . | TGTGCCACCAGCAGAGGGGGGGCAGACTACGAGCAGTACTTC | CATSRGGADYEQYF
TRBJ2-3 | . | TRBV5-4 | TRBD2 | TGTGCCAGCAGCTTGGCTGCCGGGAGGGCCGAGACAGATACGCAGTATTTT | CASSLAAGRAETDTQYF
TRBJ2-7 | . | TRBV2 | . | TGTGCCAGCAATACCCGCCACAAGGGAGTTTCCTACGAGCAGTACTTC | CASNTRHKGVSYEQYF
TRBJ2-2 | . | TRBV19 | . | TGTGCCAGTAGTACGGGAGTGATCGGGGAGCTGTTTTTT | CASSTGVIGELFF
TRBJ1-4 | . | TRBV11-2 | TRBD1 | TGTGCCAGCAGCTCCGGGACAGGGGGCCAAGAAAAACTGTTTTTT | CASSSGTGGQEKLFF
TRBJ1-1 | few | TRBV30 | . | TGTGCCTGGACGGGGGGAAGGGTCACTGAAGCTTTCTTT | CAWTGGRVTEAFF
TRBJ2-2 | few | TRBV6-5 | . | TGTGCCAGCAGGGTGGGAATGAACACCGGGGAGCTGTTTTTT | CASRVGMNTGELFF
TRBJ1-5 | . | TRBV11-2 | . | TGTGCCAGCAGCTTGAGTGATGGGCAGCCCCAGCATTTT | CASSLSDGQPQHF
TRBJ2-1 | . | TRBV11-2 | . | TGTGCCAGCAGCTCCCAGGCGATATCAAATGAGCAGTTCTTC | CASSSQAISNEQFF
TRBJ1-1 | . | TRBV20-1 | . | TGCAGTGCTACGGCGTACACTGAAGCTTTCTTT | CSATAYTEAFF
TRBJ2-7 | once | TRBV2 | TRBD1 | TGTGCCAGCAGGGGGGAGACAGGGGGCGAGCAGTACTTC | CASRGETGGEQYF
TRBJ2-2 | few | TRBV7-2 | . | TGTGCCAGCAGCTTGAGAGGGCCTGGCGGGGAGCTGTTTTTT | CASSLRGPGGELFF
TRBJ2-7 | . | TRBV10-2 | TRBD1 | TGCGCCAGCAGTGAGTCGAGTGGACAGGGCTACGAGCAGTACTTC | CASSESSGQGYEQYF
TRBJ2-3 | . | TRBV5-1 | TRBD2 | TGCGCCAGCAGCATTAGCGGGAGTCTGGATACGCAGTATTTT | CASSISGSLDTQYF
TRBJ1-1 | . | TRBV19 | TRBD1 | TGTGCCAGTAGGGCGTGGACAGGCGTGCCCAGTAGTGCTGAAGCTTTCTTT | CASRAWTGVPSSAEAFF
TRBJ1-2 | . | TRBV6-4 | . | TGTGCCAGCAGTGACTACGGCAGGGTCGACGGCTACACCTTC | CASSDYGRVDGYTF
TRBJ2-1 | . | TRBV6-6 | . | TGTGCCAGCAGTTACCAAGGTAATGAGCAGTTCTTC | CASSYQGNEQFF
TRBJ2-3 | . | TRBV19 | . | TGTGCCAGTAGTATAGATCGGCGTCCAGATACGCAGTATTTT | CASSIDRRPDTQYF
TRBJ1-1 | . | TRBV5-5 | . | TGTGCCAGCAGCTTGAGAGTCGGGAGCACTGAAGCTTTCTTT | CASSLRVGSTEAFF
TRBJ2-3 | . | TRBV2 | TRBD2 | TGTGCCAGCTACCGACTAGCAACGACAGATACGCAGTATTTT | CASYRLATTDTQYF
TRBJ1-5 | . | TRBV2 | TRBD1 | TGTGCCAGCAGTCCGGACAGGGGCGGTCAGCCCCAGCATTTT | CASSPDRGGQPQHF
TRBJ2-2 | . | TRBV5-1 | TRBD2 | TGCGCCAGCAGCCCTGGACTAGCGGGAGAAACCGGGGAGCTGTTTTTT | CASSPGLAGETGELFF
TRBJ2-7 | . | TRBV27 | TRBD2 | TGTGCCAGCAGTTTAGTGGCGGGAGTTGCCTCGTACGAGCAGTACTTC | CASSLVAGVASYEQYF
TRBJ2-5 | . | TRBV7-2 | TRBD2 | TGTGCCAGCAGCTCGCAAGGTAGCGGGATGGGGACCCAGTACTTC | CASSSQGSGMGTQYF
TRBJ2-6 | . | TRBV19 | TRBD1 | TGTGCCAGTAGTACCACAGGGGTATGGGCCAACGTCCTGACTTTC | CASSTTGVWANVLTF
TRBJ1-4 | few | TRBV11-2 | . | TGTGCCAGCAGCTTAAGACCTCCATTTCTGTTTTTT | CASSLRPPFLFF
TRBJ2-3 | . | TRBV29-1 | TRBD1 | TGCAGCGTTGAAGCGCCGGGACAGGTCACAGGGACGCAGTATTTT | CSVEAPGQVTGTQYF
TRBJ2-4 | . | TRBV7-8 | TRBD1 | TGTGCCAGCAGCGACCGGGACAGGGGGCGCGAAAACATTCAGTACTTC | CASSDRDRGRENIQYF
TRBJ2-7 | few | TRBV7-9 | . | TGTGCCAGCAGCTGGGGGGGCTCAGGCGAGCAGTACTTC | CASSWGGSGEQYF
TRBJ2-2 | once | TRBV18 | TRBD2 | TGTGCCAGCTCTCTAGCGGACCTGGGCACCGGGGAGCTGTTTTTT | CASSLADLGTGELFF
TRBJ2-7 | . | TRBV5-1 | . | TGCGCCAGCAGCTTGCCAAAGGAGGAGCAGTACTTC | CASSLPKEEQYF
TRBJ1-1 | . | TRBV10-3 | . | TGTGCCATCGGATCAGTCATGAACACTGAAGCTTTCTTT | CAIGSVMNTEAFF
TRBJ1-4 | once | TRBV11-3 | . | TGTGCCAGCAGCCCCGGACACTATAATGAAAAACTGTTTTTT | CASSPGHYNEKLFF
TRBJ1-1 | few | TRBV2 | . | TGTGCCAGCAGCGCAGACAGGCTCAAAAAGGCTTTCTTT | CASSADRLKKAFF
TRBJ1-1 | . | TRBV10-2 | . | TGCGCCAGCAGCGGGGGGATGGCCACTGAAGCTTTCTTT | CASSGGMATEAFF
TRBJ2-7 | . | TRBV10-2 | TRBD2 | TGCGCCAGCAGTCCGGGACTAGCGGGGGAGCAGTACTTC | CASSPGLAGEQYF
TRBJ1-2 | few | TRBV2 | . | TGTGCCAGCAGTCTAAGCAGGGAAGGTGGCTACACCTTC | CASSLSREGGYTF
TRBJ2-5 | . | TRBV6-5 | . | TGTGCCAGCAGCCCGACGACAGTTACTCAAGAGACCCAGTACTTC | CASSPTTVTQETQYF
TRBJ2-1 | once | TRBV13 | . | TGTGCCAGCAGCCCTTGGGCCCCGGGATCCTACAATGAGCAGTTCTTC | CASSPWAPGSYNEQFF
TRBJ2-1 | once | TRBV7-9 | . | TGTGCCAGCAGCCTTGAGGGTTTAGGCAATGAGCAGTTCTTC | CASSLEGLGNEQFF
TRBJ1-4 | . | TRBV19 | TRBD1 | TGTGCCAGCACCAGACAGGGCCTTAATGAAAAACTGTTTTTT | CASTRQGLNEKLFF
TRBJ2-3 | . | TRBV5-8 | TRBD1 | TGTGCCAGCAGCTGGGGACAGGACACAGATACGCAGTATTTT | CASSWGQDTDTQYF